The 4 T cell receptor beta chains listed next were all sequenced from one sample in a study of blood T cell repertoires in COVID-19. Clones were sequenced by immunoSEQ multiplex PCR, and TCRdb holds only the in-frame ones, with some missing. Here the sample spans about 160,000 clones, about 84% being singletons. Sequenced sample: PBMCs or T cells enriched from blood (not recorded which). The source of these receptors is a man aged 40-49 years who had recovered from COVID-19.

In its sample, this clone was seen once. This rearrangement joins TRBV23-1 to TRBJ1-2, with 9 bases that match TRBD1. TRBV23-1 is an open reading frame whose function is uncertain. Trimming took 11 bases from V and 4 from J; bases not matched to a gene: 8. This CDR3 spans 13 amino acids. The chain's CDR3 is CARHGQGRYGYTF. As DNA, the CDR3 is TGCGCCCGCCACGGACAGGGGCGCTATGGCTACACCTTC.

The rearrangement links TRBV4-1 to TRBJ1-5, with TRBD1 identical over 9 bases. The CDR3 contains 17 residues. With 11 bases clipped from V and 3 bases from J, the junction kept 17 bases outside the gene matches. Germline V CDR1 and CDR2: MGHRA, YSYEKL. The CDR3 reads CALFVWAGTGTNQPQHF. DNA of the CDR3: TGCGCCCTTTTTGTTTGGGCGGGGACAGGGACCAATCAGCCCCAGCATTTT.

The V call is TRBV7-2, the J call TRBJ1-4; no clear D gene. Germline lookup yields CDR1 SGHTA and CDR2 FQGNSA. CDR3 length: 15 amino acids. Trimming took 0 bases from V and 8 from J, leaving 13 bases between them. Written as DNA, the CDR3 is TGTGCCAGCAGCTTAGCTATGGGCAGCGGGGAAAAACTGTTTTTT. It encodes CASSLAMGSGEKLFF. Using reference TRBV7-2 and TRBJ1-4 for the parts outside the CDR3, the full variable domain is GAGVSQSPSNKVTEKGKDVELRCDPISGHTALYWYRQSLGQGLEFLIYFQGNSAPDKSGLPSDRFSAERTGGSVSTLTIQRTQQEDSAVYLCASSLAMGSGEKLFFGSGTQLSVL.

The chain combines TRBV19 with TRBJ1-4, with a weak D call TRBD1 (6 bases). Germline V lookup: CDR1 LNHDA, CDR2 SQIVND (reference sequence). There are 15 residues in the CDR3. V was clipped by 5 bases and J by 8 bases, with 18 bases between them. For the CDR3, the DNA is TGTGCCAGTAGTCCCCCCGACAGGCGGGCGGAAAAACTGTTTTTT. Amino acid sequence: CASSPPDRRAEKLFF. The full variable domain, completed using reference TRBV19 and TRBJ1-4, is DGGITQSPKYLFRKEGQNVTLSCEQNLNHDAMYWYRQDPGQGLRLIYYSQIVNDFQKGDIAEGYSVSREKKESFPLTVTSAQKNPTAFYLCASSPPDRRAEKLFFGSGTQLSVL.